Below, 24 T cell receptor beta chains from the same sample are listed, as sequenced in a study of shared clonotypes between healthy human individuals (dated by TCRdb to the early 2020s). Libraries were constructed by the immunoSEQ multiplex PCR assay. TCRdb obtained this table from immuneACCESS and retained in-frame rearrangements with V and J assigned. These tables miss some clones; where compared with another copy, unresolved V genes account for less than half of the shortfall, and the remainder is unexplained. The sample yields about 820,000 clones; 80% to 95% were counted once. Of the sample, under 30% falls within the top ten clones. CD8 naive samples were obtained by positive selection for CCR7 among CD45RO-negative cells, yielding a CD45RA+CCR7+ population from which TemRA cells were excluded. Sequencing input: naive CD8+ T cells sorted from blood. What the cell subset or site label conveys for this sample: CD45RA+CCR7+. The source is a man aged 25-45 years in good health.

The genes are TRBV9 and TRBJ2-2; D is perhaps TRBD1 (5 bases). Trimming pared 1 base from V and 2 bases from J, leaving 9 bases between. CDR1 is SGDLS, CDR2 YYNGEE, per germline. This CDR3 spans 15 amino acids. Written as DNA, the CDR3 is TGTGCCAGCAGCGTACAGGACATAAACACCGGGGAGCTGTTTTTT. Translating it yields CASSVQDINTGELFF.

The V and J genes are TRBV29-1 and TRBJ1-1; D unclear. There are 11 residues in the CDR3. Between the trimmed V and J ends, which lost 6 bases and 1 base, there was a span of 6 bases. Germline values: CDR1 SQVTM, CDR2 ANQGSEA. The CDR3 sequence: CSVQTNTEAFF. CDR3 nucleotide sequence: TGCAGCGTACAGACGAACACTGAAGCTTTCTTT.

The J gene is TRBJ1-3, the V gene TRBV11-2, with D unresolved. The CDR3 is 18 amino acids. Germline loops: CDR1 SGHAT, CDR2 FQNNGV. Trimming took 0 bases from V and 0 from J, leaving 15 bases between them. The CDR3 DNA reads as TGTGCCAGCAGCTTAGATCAATGGAAAGCGGGCTCTGGAAACACCATATATTTT. It translates to CASSLDQWKAGSGNTIYF. Supplemented by reference TRBV11-2 and TRBJ1-3, the full variable domain reads EAGVAQSPRYKIIEKRQSVAFWCNPISGHATLYWYQQILGQGPKLLIQFQNNGVVDDSQLPKDRFSAERLKGVDSTLKIQPAKLEDSAVYLCASSLDQWKAGSGNTIYFGEGSWLTVV.

The V call is TRBV27, the J call TRBJ2-1; 10 bases map to TRBD2. Germline V lookup: CDR1 MNHEY, CDR2 SMNVEV (reference sequence). The V and J ends lost 3 bases and 7 bases, in that order; junction bases with no gene match: 9. The CDR3 sequence is 16 residues long. The CDR3 loop reads CASSLGTSEVLNEQFF. CDR3 sequence (DNA): TGTGCCAGCAGTTTGGGGACTAGCGAGGTGTTGAATGAGCAGTTCTTC.

The chain recombines TRBV18 with TRBJ1-2; no definite D call. The CDR3 runs to 16 residues. Germline V lookup: CDR1 KGHSH, CDR2 LQKENI. V lost 4 bases, J lost 0 bases, and 15 bases lay in between. In nucleotides, the CDR3 is TGTGCCAGCTCACTGAATCCCGGGAACCCTAACTATGGCTACACCTTC. It translates to CASSLNPGNPNYGYTF.

This clone was picked up one time. The V gene is TRBV4-1, the J gene TRBJ2-3; no clear D gene. Trimming removed 1 base at V and 2 bases at J, with 10 bases between. Germline V gene lookup returns CDR1 MGHRA and CDR2 YSYEKL. There are 15 residues in the CDR3. CDR3 region: CASSQAGGDTDTQYF. The CDR3 region has the DNA TGCGCCAGCAGCCAAGCGGGCGGAGACACAGATACGCAGTATTTT.

This chain links TRBV6-6 with TRBJ2-2; perhaps TRBD1 as D (5 bases). Trimming left V 6 bases short and J 4 bases short, with 15 bases between. In germline, CDR1 is MNHNY, CDR2 SVGAGI (reference sequence). The CDR3 is 15 amino acids. The CDR3 DNA follows: TGTGCCAGCAGCGTTGGGCAGGGCGGCACCGGGGAGCTGTTTTTT. It is translated as CASSVGQGGTGELFF.

V gene TRBV4-3 combines with J gene TRBJ2-7, with D possibly matching TRBD1 (6 bases). CDR3 size: 15 residues. Germline V lookup: CDR1 LGHNA, CDR2 YSLEER. The V and J ends lost 1 base and 2 bases respectively, with 12 bases between them. CDR3 in amino acids: CASSQGRAGAYEQYF. The CDR3 DNA reads TGCGCCAGCAGCCAAGGTAGGGCAGGGGCCTACGAGCAGTACTTC.

This clone has more than one count but fewer than ten. The chain couples TRBV18 to TRBJ2-7; D is perhaps TRBD1 or TRBD2 (5 bases each). The CDR3 length is 13 residues. The germline V gene encodes CDR1 KGHSH and CDR2 LQKENI. With 1 base removed from V and 2 bases from J, the gap between germline ends came to 6 bases. CDR3 nucleotides: TGTGCCAGCTCACCACGGGGGACCTACGAGCAGTACTTC. Residues: CASSPRGTYEQYF.

J is TRBJ2-5 and V is TRBV9; D is possibly TRBD1 (6 bases). Germline values: CDR1 SGDLS, CDR2 YYNGEE. Trimming took 3 bases from V and 2 from J, leaving 11 bases between them. CDR3 length equals 14 residues. The CDR3 loop is CASSATGSQETQYF. The CDR3 nucleotides read TGTGCCAGCAGCGCTACAGGGTCGCAAGAGACCCAGTACTTC.

This chain connects TRBV7-9 to TRBJ2-7; D is ambiguous. V was trimmed by 1 base and J by 1 base, leaving 5 bases between them. Germline-derived CDR1 and CDR2 are SEHNR and FQNEAQ (reference sequence). The CDR3 has 13 amino acids. This CDR3 reads CASSLVSSYEQYF. CDR3 DNA sequence: TGTGCCAGCAGCTTAGTCAGTTCCTACGAGCAGTACTTC.

The genes are TRBV2 and TRBJ2-7; 8 bases fit TRBD1. The CDR3 is made up of 13 amino acids. V gave up 8 bases and J gave up 2 bases; unmatched junction bases: 5. Per germline, CDR1 SNHLY and CDR2 FYNNEI. The DNA of the CDR3 is TGTGCCAGCGGGACAGGTGAGACCTACGAGCAGTACTTC. Amino acid sequence: CASGTGETYEQYF.

This chain connects TRBV7-6 to TRBJ2-1; TRBD2 might be the D (6 bases). Trimming removed 5 bases from V and 9 bases from J, with 17 bases in between. The CDR3 length is 14 residues. Looked up from germline, CDR1 is SGHVS and CDR2 is FNYEAQ. The CDR3: CASSPPGLSSEQFF. DNA for the CDR3: TGTGCCAGCAGCCCTCCGGGACTCTCCAGTGAGCAGTTCTTC.

This chain links TRBV14 with TRBJ2-1; 7 bases fit TRBD1. The V segment lost 0 bases and the J segment 2 bases; nucleotides outside the gene matches: 7. Germline V gene data show CDR1 as SGHDN and CDR2 as FVKESK. This CDR3 spans 17 amino acids. CDR3 DNA: TGTGCCAGCAGCCAAGAACAGGGGTCATGGACCTACAATGAGCAGTTCTTC. Its protein product is CASSQEQGSWTYNEQFF.

As DNA, the CDR3 is TGTGCCAGTAGTATCCACGGGGGGGACAATGAGCAGTTCTTC. Translated: CASSIHGGDNEQFF. The rearrangement uses TRBV19 and TRBJ2-1; TRBD2 aligns across 8 bases. Per germline, CDR1 LNHDA and CDR2 SQIVND (reference sequence). The V segment lost 3 bases and the J segment 5 bases; nucleotides outside the gene matches: 3. This CDR3 is 14 amino acids long.

The chain combines TRBV21-1 with TRBJ2-3; the tabulated D call, TRBD2, remains unverified against the DNA. TRBV21-1 is recorded as a pseudogene. The CDR3 is 16 amino acids. For the CDR3, the DNA is TGTGCCAGCAGCAAATTCCCTAGCGGGAGCCCAGATACGCAGTATTTT. This codes for CASSKFPSGSPDTQYF.

The chain couples TRBV29-1 to TRBJ1-1, with D unresolved. Germline V gene data show CDR1 as SQVTM and CDR2 as ANQGSEA. V shed 2 bases and J shed 1 base, with 8 bases lying between them. This CDR3 is built from 13 residues. CDR3: CSVESPKNTEAFF. The DNA of the CDR3 is TGCAGCGTTGAATCCCCCAAGAACACTGAAGCTTTCTTT.

A remark on this clone: The same CDR3 is also encoded by other DNA sequences in this sample. The rearrangement joins TRBV5-1 to TRBJ2-7; the D is unclear. CDR1 is SGHRS, CDR2 YFSETQ, per germline. Deletions cut 4 bases from V and 0 bases from J, with 8 bases between. This CDR3 contains 13 residues. The CDR3 region has the DNA TGCGCCAGCAGCCTTGACAACTCCTACGAGCAGTACTTC. This translates into CASSLDNSYEQYF.

V is TRBV15 and J is TRBJ1-5, with TRBD1 identical over 8 bases. The CDR3 covers 16 residues. With 0 bases clipped from V and 6 bases from J, the junction kept 7 bases outside the gene matches. Germline CDR1 and CDR2: LNHNV and YYDKDF (reference sequence). The CDR3 is CATSRDGTGRGQPQHF. In DNA, the CDR3 is TGTGCCACCAGCAGAGATGGGACAGGAAGAGGTCAGCCCCAGCATTTT.

The chain combines TRBV6-5 with TRBJ2-3; 7 nucleotides agree with TRBD1. V shed 0 bases, J shed 0 bases, and the junction held 3 bases outside the gene matches. Per the germline V gene, CDR1 is MNHEY and CDR2 is SVGAGI. This CDR3 region has 16 residues. The CDR3 coding sequence is TGTGCCAGCAGTTACTCAAACAGGGGAAGCACAGATACGCAGTATTTT. Translating gives CASSYSNRGSTDTQYF.

This clone was detected once. The chain has TRBV10-3 and TRBJ2-2, with 8 bases aligning to TRBD2. CDR3 length equals 15 residues. Germline assignment: CDR1 ENHRY and CDR2 SYGVKD. V trimming: 6 bases; J trimming: 6 bases; junction bases outside the gene matches: 9. For the CDR3, the DNA is TGTGCCATCAGGGATTTAAGCGGGAGTCCCGGGGAGCTGTTTTTT. Its protein is CAIRDLSGSPGELFF.

The chain links TRBV10-3 to TRBJ1-2, with 11 bases lining up with TRBD1. The CDR3 runs to 16 residues. The V gene's germline CDR1 is ENHRY and CDR2 SYGVKD. J gave up 7 bases and V 4 bases, and 11 bases lay outside the gene matches. The CDR3 DNA follows: TGTGCCATCAGTGGGAGAGGGACAGGGGGTAATCGTGGCTACACCTTC. Translating gives CAISGRGTGGNRGYTF.

The chain carries TRBV6-6 and TRBJ1-1, with D unresolved. Germline values: CDR1 MNHNY, CDR2 SVGAGI (reference sequence). This CDR3 comprises 14 residues. Trimming left V 4 bases short and J 0 bases short, with 9 bases between. CDR3 DNA sequence: TGTGCCAGCAGTTCAACAGATTTGAACACTGAAGCTTTCTTT. Translated: CASSSTDLNTEAFF.

This chain connects TRBV7-9 to TRBJ2-7; D call uncertain. Between the trimmed V and J ends, which lost 5 bases and 1 base, there was a span of 15 bases. The CDR3 is 15 amino acids. Germline V gene sequence: CDR1 SEHNR, CDR2 FQNEAQ (reference sequence). The CDR3 loop is CASSPSLTRSYEQYF. DNA for the CDR3: TGTGCCAGCAGCCCCAGCTTAACTCGATCCTACGAGCAGTACTTC.